A selection of T cell receptor beta chains follows, all from one sample in a study of neoadjuvant nivolumab and ipilimumab in lung cancer. Clones were read by immunoSEQ multiplex PCR, and TCRdb kept only the in-frame ones, dropping some. The table includes 4,500 or so clones, 81% detected once. The input for sequencing was normal lung tissue adjacent to the tumor, taken after neoadjuvant nivolumab, alone or with ipilimumab, at or shortly before surgery. The origin of the receptors is an adult with non-small cell lung cancer. Some clones in this sample may be carry-over from other donors' samples. The CDR3 runs from the conserved cysteine through the conserved F or W. The D gene is left open where the match is weak. Expanded clones are given a class, and other clones once, few, many or no size at all.

D: NA
J: TRBJ2-7
length: 15
V: TRBV19
size: NA
CDR3: CASSIRDGDSYEQYF
DNA: TGTGCCAGTAGCATCCGGGACGGAGACTCCTACGAGCAGTACTTC

D: NA
J: TRBJ2-5
length: 15
V: TRBV11-2
size: NA
CDR3: CASSSGLGDSETQYF
DNA: TGTGCCAGCAGCTCCGGACTGGGTGACTCCGAGACCCAGTACTTC

D: NA
J: TRBJ1-1
length: 13
V: TRBV7-2
size: NA
CDR3: CASSLQANTEAFF
DNA: TGTGCCAGCAGCTTACAGGCGAACACTGAAGCTTTCTTT

D: TRBD2
J: TRBJ2-1
length: 15
V: TRBV7-9
size: NA
CDR3: CASSLGLADYNEQFF
DNA: TGTGCCAGCAGCTTAGGACTAGCGGACTACAATGAGCAGTTCTTC

D: NA
J: TRBJ2-7
length: 14
V: TRBV27
size: NA
CDR3: CASTRAGSSYEQYF
DNA: TGTGCCAGCACCAGGGCTGGGAGCTCCTACGAGCAGTACTTC

D: NA
J: TRBJ2-7
length: 13
V: TRBV7-6
size: few
CDR3: CASSPGPNYEQYF
DNA: TGTGCCAGCAGCCCAGGCCCTAACTACGAGCAGTACTTC

D: NA
J: TRBJ2-7
length: 15
V: TRBV5-5
size: NA
CDR3: CASSLLPGSSYEQYF
DNA: TGTGCCAGCAGCTTGTTACCGGGTAGCTCCTACGAGCAGTACTTC

D: TRBD2
J: TRBJ2-5
length: 15
V: TRBV7-2
size: NA
CDR3: CASNDPSGGQATQYF
DNA: TGTGCCAGCAACGACCCCTCGGGAGGCCAGGCAACCCAGTACTTC

D: NA
J: TRBJ2-5
length: 15
V: TRBV2
size: once
CDR3: CAWALASDFKETQYF
DNA: TGTGCCTGGGCTTTGGCTTCAGATTTCAAAGAGACCCAGTACTTC

D: NA
J: TRBJ1-1
length: 12
V: TRBV6-5
size: NA
CDR3: CASSYPWGEAFF
DNA: TGTGCCAGCAGTTACCCATGGGGCGAAGCTTTCTTT

D: NA
J: TRBJ2-3
length: 13
V: TRBV5-1
size: NA
CDR3: CASSSPDTDTQYF
DNA: TGCGCCAGCTCCTCACCTGACACAGATACGCAGTATTTT

D: NA
J: TRBJ2-7
length: 16
V: TRBV5-6
size: NA
CDR3: CASSLRGLHSSYEQYF
DNA: TGTGCCAGCAGCTTGAGGGGACTTCATAGCTCCTACGAGCAGTACTTC

D: NA
J: TRBJ1-2
length: 12
V: TRBV7-2
size: large
CDR3: CASSLSERGYTF
DNA: TGTGCCAGCAGCTTATCAGAGAGGGGCTACACCTTC

D: NA
J: TRBJ2-2
length: 17
V: TRBV11-3
size: NA
CDR3: CASSFPDWLANTGELFF
DNA: TGTGCCAGCAGCTTTCCGGATTGGCTCGCGAACACCGGGGAGCTGTTTTTT

D: TRBD1
J: TRBJ1-2
length: 15
V: TRBV7-2
size: NA
CDR3: CASSLRTGVDYGYTF
DNA: TGTGCCAGCAGCTTACGGACAGGGGTGGACTATGGCTACACCTTC

D: TRBD1
J: TRBJ2-7
length: 15
V: TRBV15
size: NA
CDR3: CATSRAGQERGEQYF
DNA: TGTGCCACCAGCAGGGCGGGACAGGAGAGGGGGGAGCAGTACTTC

D: NA
J: TRBJ1-1
length: 13
V: TRBV15
size: NA
CDR3: CATSFGMNTEAFF
DNA: TGTGCCACCAGCTTTGGGATGAACACTGAAGCTTTCTTT

D: TRBD1
J: TRBJ1-2
length: 13
V: TRBV6-1
size: NA
CDR3: CASSPGTGNGYTF
DNA: TGTGCCAGCAGTCCCGGGACAGGGAATGGCTACACCTTC

D: NA
J: TRBJ2-7
length: 15
V: TRBV4-1
size: NA
CDR3: CASSQAMVGGYEQYF
DNA: TGCGCCAGCAGCCAAGCGATGGTGGGTGGGTACGAGCAGTACTTC

D: TRBD2
J: TRBJ2-3
length: 17
V: TRBV5-4
size: NA
CDR3: CASSRRLAGDSTDTQYF
DNA: TGTGCCAGCAGCCGGAGACTAGCGGGGGATAGCACAGATACGCAGTATTTT